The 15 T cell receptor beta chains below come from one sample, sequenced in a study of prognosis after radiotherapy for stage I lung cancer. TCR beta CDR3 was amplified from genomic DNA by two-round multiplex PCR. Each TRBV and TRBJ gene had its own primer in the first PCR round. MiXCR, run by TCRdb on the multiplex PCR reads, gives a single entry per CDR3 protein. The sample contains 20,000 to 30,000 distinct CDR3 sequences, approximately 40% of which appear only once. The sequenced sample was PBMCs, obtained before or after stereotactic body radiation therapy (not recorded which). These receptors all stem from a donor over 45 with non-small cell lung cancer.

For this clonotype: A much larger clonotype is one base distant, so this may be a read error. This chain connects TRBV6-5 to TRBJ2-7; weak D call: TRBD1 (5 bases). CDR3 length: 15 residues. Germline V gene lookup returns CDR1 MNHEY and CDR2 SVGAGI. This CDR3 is CAISYSGQYGYEQYF. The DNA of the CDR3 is TGTGCCATCAGTTACTCTGGACAATATGGGTACGAGCAGTACTTC.

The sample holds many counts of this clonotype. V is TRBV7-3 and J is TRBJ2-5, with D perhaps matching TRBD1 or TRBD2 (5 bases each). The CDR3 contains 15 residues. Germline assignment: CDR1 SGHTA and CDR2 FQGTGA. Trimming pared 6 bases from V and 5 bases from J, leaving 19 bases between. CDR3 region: CASSSYGGVGETQYF. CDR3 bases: TGTGCCAGCAGTTCGTATGGGGGAGTAGGGGAGACCCAGTACTTC.

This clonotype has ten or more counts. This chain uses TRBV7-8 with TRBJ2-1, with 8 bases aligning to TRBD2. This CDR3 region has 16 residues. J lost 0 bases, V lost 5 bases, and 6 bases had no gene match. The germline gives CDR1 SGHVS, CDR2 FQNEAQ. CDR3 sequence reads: CASSRSGTSSYNEQFF. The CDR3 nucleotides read TGTGCCAGCAGCCGGTCTGGGACTAGCTCCTACAATGAGCAGTTCTTC.

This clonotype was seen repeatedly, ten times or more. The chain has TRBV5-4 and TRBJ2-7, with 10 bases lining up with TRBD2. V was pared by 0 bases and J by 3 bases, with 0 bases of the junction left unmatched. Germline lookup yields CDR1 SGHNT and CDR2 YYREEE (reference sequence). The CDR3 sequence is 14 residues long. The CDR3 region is CASSLGTSGYEQYF. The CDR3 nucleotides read TGTGCCAGCAGCTTGGGGACTAGCGGCTACGAGCAGTACTTC.

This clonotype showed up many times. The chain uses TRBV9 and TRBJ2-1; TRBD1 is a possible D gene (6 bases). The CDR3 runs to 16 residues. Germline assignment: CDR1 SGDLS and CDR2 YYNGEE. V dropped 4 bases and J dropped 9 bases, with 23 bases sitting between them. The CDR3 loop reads CASSPPGTTIQTEQFF. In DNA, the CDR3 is TGTGCCAGCAGCCCCCCCGGGACAACGATTCAAACTGAGCAGTTCTTC.

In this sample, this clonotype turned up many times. CDR3: CASSISGTGFYNEQFF. Written as DNA, the CDR3 is TGTGCCAGTAGTATATCCGGGACAGGGTTCTACAATGAGCAGTTCTTC. The chain uses TRBV19 and TRBJ2-1, with 9 bases identical to TRBD1. Trimming took 2 bases from V and 3 from J; bases not matched to a gene: 5. Germline CDR1 LNHDA, CDR2 SQIVND (reference sequence). This CDR3 region has 16 residues.

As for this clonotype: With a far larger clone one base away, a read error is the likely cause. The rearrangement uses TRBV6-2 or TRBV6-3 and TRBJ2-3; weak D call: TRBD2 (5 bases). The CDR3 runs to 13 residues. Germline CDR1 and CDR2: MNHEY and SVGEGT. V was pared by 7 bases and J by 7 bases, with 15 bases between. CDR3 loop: CASNPGGTYTQYF. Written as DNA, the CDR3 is TGTGCCAGCAACCCCGGAGGTACATATACGCAGTATTTT.

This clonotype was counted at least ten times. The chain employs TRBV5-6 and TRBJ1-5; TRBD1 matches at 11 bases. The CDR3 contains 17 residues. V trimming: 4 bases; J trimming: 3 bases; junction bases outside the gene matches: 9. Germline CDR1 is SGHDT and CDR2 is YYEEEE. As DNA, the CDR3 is TGTGCCAGCAGCCTAGGGACAGGGGGGGGCCCCAATCAGCCCCAGCATTTT. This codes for CASSLGTGGGPNQPQHF.

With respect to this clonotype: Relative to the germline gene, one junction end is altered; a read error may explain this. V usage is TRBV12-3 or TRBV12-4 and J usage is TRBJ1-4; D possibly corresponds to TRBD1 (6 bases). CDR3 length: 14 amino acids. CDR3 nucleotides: TGTGCCAGCATTTTATCCAGGGGTGACGAAGAACTGTTTTTT. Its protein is CASILSRGDEELFF.

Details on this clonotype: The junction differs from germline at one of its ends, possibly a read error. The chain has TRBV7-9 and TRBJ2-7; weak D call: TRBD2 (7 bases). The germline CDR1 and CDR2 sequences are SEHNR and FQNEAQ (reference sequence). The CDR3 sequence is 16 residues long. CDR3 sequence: CAGSLSRFGGPHERYF. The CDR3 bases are TGTGCCGGCAGCTTATCCCGATTCGGGGGGCCACACGAGCGGTACTTC.

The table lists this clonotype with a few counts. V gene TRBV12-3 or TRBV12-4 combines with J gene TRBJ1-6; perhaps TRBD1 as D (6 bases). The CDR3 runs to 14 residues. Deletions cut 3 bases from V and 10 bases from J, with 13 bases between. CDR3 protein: CASSFGGRPSPLHF. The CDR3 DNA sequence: TGTGCCAGCAGTTTTGGGGGCAGGCCATCACCCCTCCACTTT.

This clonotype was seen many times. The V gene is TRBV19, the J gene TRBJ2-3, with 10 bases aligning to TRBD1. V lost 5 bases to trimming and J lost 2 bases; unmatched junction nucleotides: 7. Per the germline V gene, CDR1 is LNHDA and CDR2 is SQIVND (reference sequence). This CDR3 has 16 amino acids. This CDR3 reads CASSQQTGGITDTQYF. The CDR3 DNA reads TGTGCCAGTAGTCAGCAGACAGGGGGCATCACAGATACGCAGTATTTT.

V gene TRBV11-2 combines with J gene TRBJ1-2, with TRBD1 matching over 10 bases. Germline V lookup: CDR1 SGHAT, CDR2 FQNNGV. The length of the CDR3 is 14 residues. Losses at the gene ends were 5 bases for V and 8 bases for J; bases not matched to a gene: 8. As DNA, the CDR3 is TGTGCCAGCAGCCGACAGGGGGCCTGGGAGGGCTACACCTTC. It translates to CASSRQGAWEGYTF.

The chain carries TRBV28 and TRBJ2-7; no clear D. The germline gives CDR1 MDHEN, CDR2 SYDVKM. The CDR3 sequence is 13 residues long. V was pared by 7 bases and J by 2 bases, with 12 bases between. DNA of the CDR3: TGTGCCAGCACCGCGCACTTCCCCTACGAGCAGTACTTC. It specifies CASTAHFPYEQYF.

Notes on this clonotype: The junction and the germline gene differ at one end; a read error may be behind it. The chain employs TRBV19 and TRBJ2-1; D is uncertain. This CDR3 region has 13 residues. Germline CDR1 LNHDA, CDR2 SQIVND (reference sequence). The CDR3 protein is CVSAVAGYNEQFF. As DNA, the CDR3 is TGTGTCAGTGCAGTAGCCGGCTACAATGAGCAGTTCTTC. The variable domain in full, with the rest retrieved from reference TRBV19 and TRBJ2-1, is DGGITQSPKYLFRKEGQNVTLSCEQNLNHDAMYWYRQDPGQGLRLIYYSQIVNDFQKGDIAEGYSVSREKKESFPLTVTSAQKNPTAFYLCVSAVAGYNEQFFGPGTRLTVL.